The 15 T cell receptor beta chains in this list originate from one sample, sequenced in a study of control samples from healthy donors and cancer patients. This table comes from immunoSEQ multiplex PCR, and its TCRdb copy is limited to in-frame clones, with some not included. The data show approximately 140,000 clones, with roughly 90% seen just once and roughly 8% held by the top ten. The sample taken for sequencing was PBMCs. The receptors originated from a man aged 50 or older with head and neck cancer.

This clone was found a few times. The genes are TRBV10-1 and TRBJ1-1; 9 bases fit TRBD1. Germline V gene lookup returns CDR1 WNHNN and CDR2 SYGVQD (reference sequence). CDR3 length equals 14 residues. Trimming at V came to 6 bases and at J to 6 bases, leaving 8 bases not matched to a gene. The CDR3: CASSKRQGGAEAFF. In DNA form, the CDR3 reads TGCGCCAGCAGCAAACGACAGGGGGGCGCTGAAGCTTTCTTT.

The J gene is TRBJ2-1, the V gene TRBV5-5; D is ambiguous. Germline assignment: CDR1 SGHKS and CDR2 YYEKEE (reference sequence). V was shortened by 2 bases and J by 3 bases, with 6 bases between the two germline ends. The CDR3 is 13 amino acids. The CDR3 reads CASSFDFYNEQFF. The CDR3 DNA follows: TGTGCCAGCAGCTTCGACTTCTACAATGAGCAGTTCTTC.

V usage is TRBV28 and J usage is TRBJ1-6; D is undetermined. This CDR3 is 15 amino acids long. Per the germline V gene, CDR1 is MDHEN and CDR2 is SYDVKM. The V end was cut by 5 bases, the J end by 7 bases, with 15 bases between. CDR3 nucleotides: TGTGCCAGCAGTACAAACGGGTTTGGGAATTCACCCCTCCACTTT. The encoded protein is CASSTNGFGNSPLHF.

This rearrangement joins TRBV11-2 to TRBJ2-5; TRBD2 might be the D (5 bases). Germline V CDR1 and CDR2: SGHAT, FQNNGV. The CDR3 runs 13 residues. The V end was cut by 5 bases, the J end by 2 bases, with 9 bases between. CDR3 amino acids: CASSGPGQETQYF. CDR3 bases: TGTGCCAGCAGCGGACCGGGACAAGAGACCCAGTACTTC.

The chain combines TRBV6-1 with TRBJ2-3; no firm D call. Looked up from germline, CDR1 is MNHNS and CDR2 is SASEGT. The ends were cut back, 2 bases at V and 3 bases at J, with 12 bases in the middle. This CDR3 spans 15 amino acids. The CDR3, as DNA: TGTGCCAGCAGTGAACGAAGGCTAGTGACAGATACGCAGTATTTT. This gives the protein CASSERRLVTDTQYF.

The chain recombines TRBV11-2 with TRBJ1-4; D remains unclear. CDR1 is SGHAT, CDR2 FQNNGV, per germline. V lost 3 bases, J lost 2 bases, and 10 bases lay in between. The CDR3 is made up of 15 amino acids. CDR3 loop: CASSLQLETNEKLFF. As DNA, the CDR3 is TGTGCCAGCAGCTTGCAATTGGAGACTAATGAAAAACTGTTTTTT.

The chain carries TRBV3-1 (or the pseudogene TRBV3-2) and TRBJ2-7; 13 bases line up with TRBD2. From germline, CDR1 is LGHDT and CDR2 YNNKEL (reference sequence). The CDR3 extends over 16 amino acids. The ends lost 4 bases at V and 5 bases at J; junction bases unmatched: 8. The CDR3 sequence is CASSPVGTSGIHEQYF. The CDR3 nucleotides read TGTGCCAGCAGCCCGGTGGGGACTAGCGGGATTCACGAGCAGTACTTC.

The V gene is TRBV5-1, the J gene TRBJ2-1; 8 nucleotides agree with TRBD2. Germline V gives CDR1 SGHRS, CDR2 YFSETQ. The V segment lost 1 base and the J segment 2 bases; nucleotides outside the gene matches: 8. The CDR3 is 17 amino acids. The CDR3 DNA reads as TGCGCCAGCAGCTTGTCAGCGGGAGCCCACCCCTACAATGAGCAGTTCTTC. It encodes CASSLSAGAHPYNEQFF. Full variable domain (rest looked up from reference TRBV5-1 and TRBJ2-1): KAGVTQTPRYLIKTRGQQVTLSCSPISGHRSVSWYQQTPGQGLQFLFEYFSETQRNKGNFPGRFSGRQFSNSRSEMNVSTLELGDSALYLCASSLSAGAHPYNEQFFGPGTRLTVL.

This sequence joins TRBV27 and TRBJ1-3, with 7 bases identical to TRBD1. V trimming: 3 bases; J trimming: 0 bases; junction bases outside the gene matches: 5. The CDR3 consists of 16 residues. From germline, CDR1 is MNHEY and CDR2 SMNVEV (reference sequence). CDR3 DNA sequence: TGTGCCAGCAGTTTGTTCCCAGGGGGCTCTGGAAACACCATATATTTT. It encodes CASSLFPGGSGNTIYF.

The chain uses TRBV10-3 and TRBJ1-1; D is unclear. The CDR3 totals 14 residues. Germline V gene lookup returns CDR1 ENHRY and CDR2 SYGVKD. Trimming cost V 3 bases and J 5 bases, with 13 bases left between them. The CDR3 here is CAISDPGEDTEAFF. In nucleotides, the CDR3 is TGTGCCATCAGTGACCCCGGGGAGGATACTGAAGCTTTCTTT.

The chain has TRBV7-6 and TRBJ1-5; D gene unclear. The ends were cut back, 0 bases at V and 3 bases at J, with 9 bases in the middle. Per the germline V gene, CDR1 is SGHVS and CDR2 is FNYEAQ. The CDR3 totals 15 residues. The CDR3 sequence: CASSLALGPNQPQHF. CDR3 nucleotide sequence: TGTGCCAGCAGCTTAGCGTTAGGTCCCAATCAGCCCCAGCATTTT.

Only a few counts were recorded for this clone. The chain couples TRBV29-1 to TRBJ1-1; 9 bases are a match to TRBD1. The germline gives CDR1 SQVTM, CDR2 ANQGSEA. V shed 6 bases, J shed 2 bases, and the junction held 7 bases outside the gene matches. The CDR3 has 14 residues. As DNA, the CDR3 is TGCAGCGTGAAACAGGGGGCTATTAACACTGAAGCTTTCTTT. This codes for CSVKQGAINTEAFF.

V and J are TRBV5-1 and TRBJ1-1; no definite D call. Trimming took off 6 bases at V and 1 base at J, with 13 bases between the two ends. Per the germline V gene, CDR1 is SGHRS and CDR2 is YFSETQ. The CDR3 covers 14 residues. The CDR3 DNA is TGCGCCAGCAACAACATCCAGGCGAACACTGAAGCTTTCTTT. Protein: CASNNIQANTEAFF.

V usage is TRBV2 and J usage is TRBJ2-2; the D gene is possibly TRBD1 (5 bases). In germline, CDR1 is SNHLY, CDR2 FYNNEI. This CDR3 is built from 13 residues. The V end was cut by 6 bases, the J end by 4 bases, with 9 bases between. The CDR3: CASSLTVTGELFF. The CDR3 DNA reads as TGTGCCAGCAGCCTGACAGTCACCGGGGAGCTGTTTTTT. The whole variable domain, filled in from reference TRBV2 and TRBJ2-2, reads EPEVTQTPSHQVTQMGQEVILRCVPISNHLYFYWYRQILGQKVEFLVSFYNNEISEKSEIFDDQFSVERPDGSNFTLKIRSTKLEDSAMYFCASSLTVTGELFFGEGSRLTVL.

The chain couples TRBV24-1 to TRBJ2-7; TRBD2 matches 7 bases. Per germline, CDR1 KGHDR and CDR2 SFDVKD. The V and J ends lost 9 bases and 4 bases, in that order; junction bases with no gene match: 8. The CDR3 loop spans 13 amino acids. The CDR3 reads CATQGRRGYEQYF. The CDR3 nucleotides read TGTGCCACCCAGGGTCGGCGGGGGTACGAGCAGTACTTC.